This T cell receptor (beta chain) stems from a study of blood T cells in healthy people across ages. Primers used in a second PCR of roughly 6 to 12 cycles were a sample-barcoded 5' primer and a J-beta primer mix. MiXCR, run by TCRdb on the 5' RACE reads, gives a single entry per CDR3 protein. The table has approximately 800,000 distinct CDR3 sequences, roughly 25% seen once. There are a few counts of this clonotype. The length of the CDR3 is 18 residues. CDR1 SGHVS and CDR2 FNYEAQ come from the germline V gene. These data were likewise used in another study, on T cells of mothers and their children. This second study notes: Thymic selection molds TCR recombination output in a comparable way in related and unrelated pairs. None of the identified T cell clones proved to be persistent microchimeric clones.

This TCR was recovered from a boy aged 5-17 years in good health. Sequenced input: blood. V and J are TRBV7-6 and TRBJ2-5; 8 bases match TRBD1. The J call may be in error: the DNA end matches TRBJ2-1 better. The CDR3 loop reads CASSLYRAGTGAYNEQFF. The CDR3 nucleotides read TGTGCCAGCAGCTTATATAGAGCCGGGACAGGAGCTTACAATGAGCAGTTCTTC.